This T cell receptor beta chain originates from a study of tumor and adjacent non-tumor tissue in lung cancer. Study-wide findings and caveats: Compared with tumor, normal lung showed significantly lower TCR diversity.

There are 15 residues in the CDR3. Germline V gives CDR1 MNHNY, CDR2 SVGAGI (reference sequence). Three rounds of nested PCR, following a modified ARM-PCR protocol, produced the TCRbeta library. TCRdb recomputed calls from the multiplex PCR reads with MiXCR, one row per CDR3 protein. Among 90,000 to 100,000 distinct CDR3 sequences listed, more than 80% were seen once. No cell sorting was done before RNA was extracted from the tissue. This non-tumor lung sample came from over 3 cm beyond the tumor edge. As to this clonotype: Its target is not known. Germline and junction disagree at one end, which may indicate a read error.

This sequence was found in a man between 60 and 75 years old with small cell lung cancer. The V and J genes are TRBV6-6 and TRBJ1-2; D is unresolved. The material sequenced was distant non-tumor lung tissue. The CDR3 bases are TGTGCCAGCAGTTACAACCCCGGAACAGACTATGACTACACCTTC. Amino acids: CASSYNPGTDYDYTF.